The entry below gives a single T cell receptor (beta chain) sequence along with its context. These data originate in a study of blood T cell repertoires in COVID-19. Generated by immunoSEQ multiplex PCR, the TCRdb table keeps only in-frame clones and is missing some. The table shows some 520,000 clones, with nearly 90% occurring only once. Losses at the gene ends were 0 bases for V and 7 bases for J; bases not matched to a gene: 17. The CDR3 contains 17 residues. CDR1 is GTSNPN and CDR2 is SVGIG in the germline V gene (reference sequence). This clonotype was sampled from a man between 18 and 29 years old with COVID-19, enrolled during active disease. The chain couples TRBV30 to TRBJ1-2, with 7 bases matching TRBD1. The specimen was peripheral blood. DNA for the CDR3: TGTGCCTGGAGTGTACCCTTAAGGAGGGGGCGGGGAGCTGGCTACACCTTC. This encodes CAWSVPLRRGRGAGYTF.